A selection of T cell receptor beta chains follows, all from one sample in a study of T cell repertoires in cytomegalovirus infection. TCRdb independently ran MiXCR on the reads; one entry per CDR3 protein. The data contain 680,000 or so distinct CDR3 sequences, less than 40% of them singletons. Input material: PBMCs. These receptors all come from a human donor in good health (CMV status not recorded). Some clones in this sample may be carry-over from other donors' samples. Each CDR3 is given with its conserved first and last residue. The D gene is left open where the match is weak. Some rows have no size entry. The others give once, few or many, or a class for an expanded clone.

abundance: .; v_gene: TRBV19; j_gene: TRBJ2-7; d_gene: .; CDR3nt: TGTGCCAGTAGCGCGTGGGGCGGGCAGAACCCTTACGAGCAGTACTTC; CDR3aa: CASSAWGGQNPYEQYF
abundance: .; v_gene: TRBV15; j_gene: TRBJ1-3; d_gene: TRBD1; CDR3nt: TGTGCCACCAGCAGAGATGGGGGGGACAGATTAACTGGAAACACCATATATTTT; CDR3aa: CATSRDGGDRLTGNTIYF
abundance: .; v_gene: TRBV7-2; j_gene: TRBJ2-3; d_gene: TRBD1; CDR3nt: TGTGCCAGCAGCTCAAGGACAGGGGCTAATGCAGATACGCAGTATTTT; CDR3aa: CASSSRTGANADTQYF
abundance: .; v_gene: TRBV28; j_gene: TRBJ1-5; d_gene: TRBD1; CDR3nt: TGTGCCAGCAAGCGGGGACAGGGGGTCAATCAGCCCCAGCATTTT; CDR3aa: CASKRGQGVNQPQHF
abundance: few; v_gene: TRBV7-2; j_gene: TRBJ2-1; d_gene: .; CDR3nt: TGTGCCAGCAGCTTAGGCCGGACCTATGACAATGAGCAGTTCTTC; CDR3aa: CASSLGRTYDNEQFF
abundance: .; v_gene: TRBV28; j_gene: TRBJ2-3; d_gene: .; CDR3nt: TGTGCCAGCAGTTTCGTTCGGGGAATCTCCCGCACAGATACGCAGTATTTT; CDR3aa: CASSFVRGISRTDTQYF
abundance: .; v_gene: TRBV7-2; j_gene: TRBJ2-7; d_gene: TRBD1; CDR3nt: TGTGCCAGCCGCTCACCGGGACAGCGTTACGAGCAGTACTTC; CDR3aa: CASRSPGQRYEQYF
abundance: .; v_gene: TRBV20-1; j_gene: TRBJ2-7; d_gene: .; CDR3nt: TGCAGTGCCTCTCGGACAGAGGGGGTCTCCTACGAGCAGTACTTC; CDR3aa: CSASRTEGVSYEQYF
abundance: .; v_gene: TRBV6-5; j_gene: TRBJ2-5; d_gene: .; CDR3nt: TGTGCCAGCAGCCCCTTGCAGAAAGAGACCCAGTACTTC; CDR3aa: CASSPLQKETQYF
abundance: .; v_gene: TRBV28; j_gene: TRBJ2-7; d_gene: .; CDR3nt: TGTGCCAGCAGGGGTGAACCAAGACCCTACGAGCAGTACTTC; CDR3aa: CASRGEPRPYEQYF
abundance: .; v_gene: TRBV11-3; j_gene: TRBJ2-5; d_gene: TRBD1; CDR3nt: TGTGCCAGCAGCAGACGGGACAGCGTACAAGAGACCCAGTACTTC; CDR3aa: CASSRRDSVQETQYF
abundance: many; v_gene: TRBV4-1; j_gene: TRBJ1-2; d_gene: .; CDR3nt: TGCGCCAGCAGCCAAGATAGGAGCTATGGCTACACCTTC; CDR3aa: CASSQDRSYGYTF
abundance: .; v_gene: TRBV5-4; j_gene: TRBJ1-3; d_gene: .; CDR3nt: TGTGCCAGCAGACCGCAGGGAGGTACCATATATTTT; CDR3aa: CASRPQGGTIYF
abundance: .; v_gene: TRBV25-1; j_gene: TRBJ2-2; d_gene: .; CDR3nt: TGTGCCAGCACTCGTGGAGGGGCGAACACCGGGGAGCTGTTTTTT; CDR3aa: CASTRGGANTGELFF
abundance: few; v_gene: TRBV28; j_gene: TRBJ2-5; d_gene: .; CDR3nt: TGTGCCAGCAGTCACGGCGAACAGGGTAACGGTCAGACCCAGTACTTC; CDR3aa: CASSHGEQGNGQTQYF
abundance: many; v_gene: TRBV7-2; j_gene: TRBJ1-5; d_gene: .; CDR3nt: TGTGCCAGCAGCTTAGAGTTCGGGGCTTATAGCAATCAGCCCCAGCATTTT; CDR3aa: CASSLEFGAYSNQPQHF
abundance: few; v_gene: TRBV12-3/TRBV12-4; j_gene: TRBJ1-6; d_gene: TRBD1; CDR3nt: TGTGCCAGCAGTCAGGGGGGACCGTTTATCTCACCCCTCCACTTT; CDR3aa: CASSQGGPFISPLHF
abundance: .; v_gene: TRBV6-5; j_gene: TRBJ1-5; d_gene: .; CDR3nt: TGTGCCAGCAGCCCTACTTGGGGGGAAAATCAGCCCCAGCATTTT; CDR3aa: CASSPTWGENQPQHF
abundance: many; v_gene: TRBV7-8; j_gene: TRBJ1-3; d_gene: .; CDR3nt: TGTGCCAGCAGCTTAGCGCTGGGAGGGGTGCTGGGAAACACCATATATTTT; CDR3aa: CASSLALGGVLGNTIYF
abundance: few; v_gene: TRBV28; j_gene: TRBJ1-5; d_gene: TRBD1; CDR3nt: TGTGCCAGCAGACCCCCGACAGGGGAATGGAGGGGCCAGCATTTT; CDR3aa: CASRPPTGEWRGQHF
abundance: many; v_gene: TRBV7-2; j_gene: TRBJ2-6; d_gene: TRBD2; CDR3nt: TGTGCCAGCAGAATGGCGGGAGTCGCGGGGGCCAACGTCCTGACTTTC; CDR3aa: CASRMAGVAGANVLTF
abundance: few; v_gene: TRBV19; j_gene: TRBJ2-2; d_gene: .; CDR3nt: TGTGCCAGTAGTCAGGAGGGGGGGTCCGGGGAGCTGTTTTTT; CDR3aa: CASSQEGGSGELFF
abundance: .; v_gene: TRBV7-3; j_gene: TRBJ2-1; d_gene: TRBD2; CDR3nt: TGTGCCAGCAGCTTACCCCTCGTTTTAGCGGGGGGGCCGCAAAATGAGCAGTTCTTC; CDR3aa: CASSLPLVLAGGPQNEQFF
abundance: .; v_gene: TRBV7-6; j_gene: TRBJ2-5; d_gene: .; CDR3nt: TGTGCCAGCAGCCCAGGGCAGGGTCTAGAAGAGACCCAGTACTTC; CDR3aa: CASSPGQGLEETQYF
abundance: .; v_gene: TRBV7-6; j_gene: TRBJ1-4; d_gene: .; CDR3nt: TGTGACAGCAGCTTATGGAACGGAACTTACGAAAACCTGTTTTTT; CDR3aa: CDSSLWNGTYENLFF
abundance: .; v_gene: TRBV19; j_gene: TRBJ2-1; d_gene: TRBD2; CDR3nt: TGTGCCAGTAGTATAGTAGCGGGAGGTGGGAATGAGCAGTTCTTC; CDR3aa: CASSIVAGGGNEQFF
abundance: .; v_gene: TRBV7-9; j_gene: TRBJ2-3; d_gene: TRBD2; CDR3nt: TGTTCCAGCAGCTTAGGGCTAGCGGGTGGATTGGATACGCAGTATTTT; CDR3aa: CSSSLGLAGGLDTQYF
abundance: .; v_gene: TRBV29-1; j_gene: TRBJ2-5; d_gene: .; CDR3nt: TGCAGCGTTGAATCCTTGAGGCGGGAGACCCAGTACTTC; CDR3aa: CSVESLRRETQYF
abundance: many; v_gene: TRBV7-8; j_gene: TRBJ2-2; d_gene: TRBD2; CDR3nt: TGTGCCAGCAGCTTAGTCGCGGGAGTGGGCACCGGGGAGCTGTTTTTT; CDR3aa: CASSLVAGVGTGELFF
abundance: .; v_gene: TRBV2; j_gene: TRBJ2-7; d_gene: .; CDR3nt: TGTGCCAGCAGTGATTGGGCTATTCTCTACGAGCAGTACTTC; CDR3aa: CASSDWAILYEQYF
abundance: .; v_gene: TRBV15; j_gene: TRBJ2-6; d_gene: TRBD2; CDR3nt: TGTGCCACCAGCAGGATACTAGGGGAGGGGTTAGGGGCCAACGTCCTGACTTTC; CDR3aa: CATSRILGEGLGANVLTF
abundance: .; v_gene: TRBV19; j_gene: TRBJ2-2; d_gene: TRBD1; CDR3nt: TGTGCCAGTAGTTTGCAGGACAGGGTGGCCGGGGAGCTGTTTTTT; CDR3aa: CASSLQDRVAGELFF
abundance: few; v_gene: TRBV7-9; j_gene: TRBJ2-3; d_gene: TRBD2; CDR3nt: TGTGCCAGCAGCTTATCGCTAGCGGGGGATACGCAGTATTTT; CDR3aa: CASSLSLAGDTQYF
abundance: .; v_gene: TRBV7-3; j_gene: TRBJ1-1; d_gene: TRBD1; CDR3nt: TGTGCCAGCATCCCCAAGACAGGGAAGAACACTGAAGCTTTCTTT; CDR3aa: CASIPKTGKNTEAFF
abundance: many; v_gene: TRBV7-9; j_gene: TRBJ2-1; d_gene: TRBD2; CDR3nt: TGTGCCAGCAGCGAGACTAGCGGGAGGGCCGAAGTCAATGAGCAGTTCTTC; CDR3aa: CASSETSGRAEVNEQFF
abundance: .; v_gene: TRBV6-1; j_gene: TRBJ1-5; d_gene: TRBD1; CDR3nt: TGTGCCAGCAGAGTACAGGGGGCTAGCAGTCAGCCCCAGCATTTT; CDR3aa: CASRVQGASSQPQHF
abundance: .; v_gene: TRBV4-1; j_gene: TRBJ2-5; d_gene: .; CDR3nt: TGCGCCAGCGGGCCTCACGGCGGGACGGGCCAAGAGACCCAGTACTTC; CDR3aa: CASGPHGGTGQETQYF
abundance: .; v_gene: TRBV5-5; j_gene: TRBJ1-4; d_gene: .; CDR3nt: TGTGCCAGCAGCCCGAACAGGGACCGGTGGGAAAAACTGTTTTTT; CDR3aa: CASSPNRDRWEKLFF
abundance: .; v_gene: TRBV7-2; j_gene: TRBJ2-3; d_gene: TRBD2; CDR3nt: TGTGCCAGCAGTCGATCCACTAGCGGGAGTAGGGATACGCAGTATTTT; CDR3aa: CASSRSTSGSRDTQYF
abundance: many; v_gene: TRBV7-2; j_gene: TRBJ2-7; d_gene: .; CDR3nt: TGTGCCAGCAGCCTCCGGGACTGGCCCTACGAGCAGTACTTC; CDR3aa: CASSLRDWPYEQYF
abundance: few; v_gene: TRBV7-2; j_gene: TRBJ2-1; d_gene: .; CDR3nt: TGTGCCAGCAGCTTAGTCGGCACCCCTGGTAATGAGCAGTTCTTC; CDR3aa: CASSLVGTPGNEQFF